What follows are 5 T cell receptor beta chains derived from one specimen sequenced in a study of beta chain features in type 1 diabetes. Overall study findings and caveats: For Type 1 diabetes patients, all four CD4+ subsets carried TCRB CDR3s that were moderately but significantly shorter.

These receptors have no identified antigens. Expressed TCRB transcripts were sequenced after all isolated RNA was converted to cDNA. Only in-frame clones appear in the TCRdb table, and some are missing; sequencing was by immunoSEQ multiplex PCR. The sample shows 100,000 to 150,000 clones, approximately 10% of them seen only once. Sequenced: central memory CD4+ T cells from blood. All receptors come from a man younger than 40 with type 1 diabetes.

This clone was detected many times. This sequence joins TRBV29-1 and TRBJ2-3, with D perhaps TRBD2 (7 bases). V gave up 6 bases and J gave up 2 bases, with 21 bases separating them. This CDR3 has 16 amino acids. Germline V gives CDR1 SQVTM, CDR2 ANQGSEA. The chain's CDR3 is CSVTGLAGATTDTQYF. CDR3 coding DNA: TGCAGCGTAACAGGATTGGCGGGGGCCACCACAGATACGCAGTATTTT.

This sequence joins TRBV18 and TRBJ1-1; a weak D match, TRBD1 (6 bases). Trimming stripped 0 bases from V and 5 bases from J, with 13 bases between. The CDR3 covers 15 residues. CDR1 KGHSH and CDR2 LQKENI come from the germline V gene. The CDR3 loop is CASSPPSGTHTEAFF. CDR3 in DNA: TGTGCCAGCTCACCACCGAGTGGGACACATACTGAAGCTTTCTTT.

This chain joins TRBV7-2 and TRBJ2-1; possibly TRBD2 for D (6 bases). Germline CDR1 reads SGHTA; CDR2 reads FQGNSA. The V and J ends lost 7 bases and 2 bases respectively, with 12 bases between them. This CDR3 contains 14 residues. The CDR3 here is CASTPGLAYNEQFF. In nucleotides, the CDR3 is TGTGCCAGCACACCGGGACTTGCCTACAATGAGCAGTTCTTC.

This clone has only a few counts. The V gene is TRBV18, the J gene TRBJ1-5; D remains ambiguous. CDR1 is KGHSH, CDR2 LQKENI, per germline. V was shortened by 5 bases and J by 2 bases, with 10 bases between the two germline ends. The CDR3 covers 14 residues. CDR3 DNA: TGTGCCAGCTCAGGTGGCGGTGGCAATCAGCCCCAGCATTTT. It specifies CASSGGGGNQPQHF.

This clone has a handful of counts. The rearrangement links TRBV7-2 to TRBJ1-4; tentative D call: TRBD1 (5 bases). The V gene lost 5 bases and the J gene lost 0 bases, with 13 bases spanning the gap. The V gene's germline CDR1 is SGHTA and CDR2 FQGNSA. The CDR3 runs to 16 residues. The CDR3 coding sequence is TGTGCCAGCAGCCAAAGGACAATGGCAACTAATGAAAAACTGTTTTTT. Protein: CASSQRTMATNEKLFF.